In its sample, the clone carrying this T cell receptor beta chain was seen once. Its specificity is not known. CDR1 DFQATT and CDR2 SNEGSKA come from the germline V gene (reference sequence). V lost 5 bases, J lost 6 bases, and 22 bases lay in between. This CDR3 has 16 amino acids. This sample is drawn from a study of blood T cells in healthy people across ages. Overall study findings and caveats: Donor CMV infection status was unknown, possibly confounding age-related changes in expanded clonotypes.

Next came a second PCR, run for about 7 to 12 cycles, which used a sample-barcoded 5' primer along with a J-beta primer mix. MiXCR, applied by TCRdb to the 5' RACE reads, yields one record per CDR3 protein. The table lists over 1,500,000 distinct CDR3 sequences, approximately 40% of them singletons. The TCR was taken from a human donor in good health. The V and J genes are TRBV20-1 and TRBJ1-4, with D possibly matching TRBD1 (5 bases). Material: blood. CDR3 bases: TGCAGTGCTGAAGAGCCCGTAGGGGCAAGAGATGAAAAACTGTTTTTT. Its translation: CSAEEPVGARDEKLFF.